One and the same sample provided the 11 T cell receptor beta chains below, sequenced in a study of patients and donors after allogeneic stem cell transplantation. TCRdb reprocessed the RT-PCR reads with MiXCR, giving one entry per CDR3 protein. The data contain some 230,000 distinct CDR3 sequences, about 14% of them singletons. Sequencing used blood, either unsorted or a sorted T cell fraction (not recorded which). These receptors all stem from a human donor who was either an allogeneic HSCT recipient or a stem cell or donor lymphocyte infusion donor (not recorded which). It is not recorded whose cells these are; they may come from a transplant donor.

This chain connects TRBV9 to TRBJ1-1; TRBD1 matches at 7 bases. Trimming cost V 4 bases and J 0 bases; bases outside gene matches: 9. Germline loops: CDR1 SGDLS, CDR2 YYNGEE. The CDR3 contains 16 residues. CDR3 bases: TGTGCCAGCAGCCCCAGGGACAGCCGTTTGAACACTGAAGCTTTCTTT. It specifies CASSPRDSRLNTEAFF.

V is TRBV12-5 and J is TRBJ2-7, with 9 bases lining up with TRBD1. The V segment lost 5 bases and the J segment 3 bases; nucleotides outside the gene matches: 11. Germline-derived CDR1 and CDR2 are LGHNT and FRNRAP. CDR3 size: 16 residues. In nucleotides, the CDR3 is TGTGCTAGTGGTCTCCAACCCGGGACAGGGAACTACGAGCAGTACTTC. Its translation: CASGLQPGTGNYEQYF.

The V and J genes are TRBV12-3 or TRBV12-4 and TRBJ2-2; 7 positions match TRBD2. After removal of 8 bases from V and 1 base from J, the junction contained 4 bases not matched to a gene. The CDR3 consists of 14 residues. The CDR3 protein is CASDTGGNTGELFF. The CDR3 nucleotides read TGTGCCAGCGATACGGGGGGGAACACCGGGGAGCTGTTTTTT.

The rearrangement uses TRBV10-2 and TRBJ2-3, with 7 bases aligning to TRBD2. CDR1 is WSHSY, CDR2 SAAADI, per germline. CDR3 length: 17 amino acids. Unmatched junction bases numbered 10, after V lost 4 bases and J lost 0 bases. The CDR3 DNA reads TGCGCCAGCAGTGCCGGCCCTAGGGGAGGGAGCACAGATACGCAGTATTTT. Translated, it gives CASSAGPRGGSTDTQYF.

Only a few counts were recorded for this clonotype. V and J are TRBV7-9 and TRBJ2-3; D tentatively reads TRBD1 or TRBD2 (5 bases each). The CDR3 length is 17 residues. V lost 3 bases and J lost 0, with 16 bases in between. Germline loops: CDR1 SEHNR, CDR2 FQNEAQ (reference sequence). CDR3: CASSLWTGAASTDTQYF. The CDR3 DNA reads TGTGCCAGCAGCTTGTGGACTGGGGCAGCTAGCACAGATACGCAGTATTTT.

J is TRBJ2-1 and V is TRBV19; no definite D call. Per germline, CDR1 LNHDA and CDR2 SQIVND (reference sequence). This CDR3 is built from 17 residues. V dropped 2 bases and J dropped 0 bases, with 14 bases sitting between them. The DNA for the CDR3 is TGTGCCAGTAGTATACGGTTCTCCTCGACCTCCTACAATGAGCAGTTCTTC. This encodes CASSIRFSSTSYNEQFF.

In its sample, this clonotype was seen a few times. The chain is built from TRBV9 and TRBJ2-1; 8 nucleotides line up with TRBD2. This CDR3 comprises 17 residues. Germline CDR1 SGDLS, CDR2 YYNGEE. The V and J ends lost 3 bases and 5 bases, in that order; junction bases with no gene match: 13. Here the CDR3 DNA reads TGTGCCAGCAGCGACACCAAAGCGGGAGTTCGTCACAATGAGCAGTTCTTC. This sequence encodes CASSDTKAGVRHNEQFF.

This clonotype was recorded a few times. The chain couples TRBV18 to TRBJ1-2; TRBD1 matches 9 bases. The V and J ends lost 6 bases and 7 bases, in that order; junction bases with no gene match: 6. The CDR3 spans 13 residues. Germline CDR1 KGHSH, CDR2 LQKENI. This chain's CDR3 is CASSLTDRGGYTF. CDR3 coding DNA: TGTGCCAGCTCCCTCACGGACAGGGGTGGCTACACCTTC.

This chain joins TRBV7-9 and TRBJ2-2; a weak D match, TRBD2 (6 bases). Germline CDR1 SEHNR, CDR2 FQNEAQ (reference sequence). Trimming removed 5 bases from V and 4 bases from J, with 20 bases in between. The CDR3 is made up of 17 amino acids. CDR3 region: CASSPSAGGITTGELFF. The CDR3 DNA reads TGTGCCAGCAGCCCCAGCGCAGGCGGGATCACCACCGGGGAGCTGTTTTTT.

V gene TRBV11-2 combines with J gene TRBJ2-1, with 10 bases lining up with TRBD2. The CDR3 sequence is 16 residues long. CDR1 and CDR2 from the germline V gene are SGHAT and FQNNGV. V lost 5 bases to trimming and J lost 8 bases; unmatched junction nucleotides: 12. Here the CDR3 reads CASSHIGSGGAHEQFF. The CDR3 DNA reads as TGTGCCAGCAGCCATATCGGGAGCGGGGGGGCCCATGAGCAGTTCTTC.

This clonotype was detected ten times or more. The chain uses TRBV19 and TRBJ1-6; no firm D call. The V gene lost 8 bases and the J gene lost 11 bases, with 19 bases spanning the gap. Germline CDR1 LNHDA, CDR2 SQIVND (reference sequence). The CDR3 has 14 amino acids. CDR3 region: CASAQDTAGAPLHF. The CDR3 DNA reads as TGTGCCAGTGCGCAGGATACCGCTGGGGCACCCCTCCACTTT.